Listed below are T cell receptor beta chains from one sample, sequenced in a study of shared clonotypes between healthy human individuals. Generated by immunoSEQ multiplex PCR, the TCRdb table keeps only in-frame clones and is missing some. The table records about 2.3 million clones, just under 95% of them present only once. Material: naive CD4+ T cells from PBMCs. The source is a man between 18 and 35 years old in good health. Some clones in this sample may be carry-over from other donors' samples. Each CDR3 is given with its conserved first and last residue.

cdr3_aa	v_call	j_call
CASNVGAGGNEQFF	TRBV5-1	TRBJ2-1
CASRDRAETQYF	TRBV5-1	TRBJ2-5
CASRPGLAGVTYEQYF	TRBV7-8	TRBJ2-7
CASSLGDRGRITEAFF	TRBV5-1	TRBJ1-1
CASSLLAPGTDTQYF	TRBV7-7	TRBJ2-3
CASSLDTFNEKLFF	TRBV5-1	TRBJ1-4
CASSQVRDSNTEAFF	TRBV4-1	TRBJ1-1
CASSPQAGNTEAFF	TRBV7-2	TRBJ1-1
CASSEWGFSEAFF	TRBV6-4	TRBJ1-1
CASSRQLGVGNQPQHF	TRBV19	TRBJ1-5
CASSRGLAEPYEQYF	TRBV18	TRBJ2-7
CSGNDRSVPNEQFF	TRBV29-1	TRBJ2-1
CASSGGILYGYTF	TRBV2	TRBJ1-2